This is a list of T cell receptor beta chains from one sample in a study of T cells in localized non-small cell lung cancer. Only in-frame clones appear in the TCRdb table, and some are missing; sequencing was by immunoSEQ multiplex PCR. The repertoire holds 45,000 to 55,000 clones, with 60% to 85% as singletons. Source: peripheral blood, taken before any cancer treatment. The receptors were sampled from a man aged 40-75 years with stage I squamous cell lung carcinoma. Both conserved end residues are part of each CDR3. A D gene is named only where the DNA matches it firmly. Clone size is stated in some rows and not others, as once, few, many or a class when expanded.

abundance	d_gene	v_gene	j_gene	CDR3nt	CDR3aa
NA	NA	TRBV29-1	TRBJ1-2	TGCAGCGTTGGCTCGACTAACTATGGCTACACCTTC	CSVGSTNYGYTF
NA	TRBD1	TRBV18	TRBJ2-7	TGTGCCAGCTCTGGACAGGGAGACGACGAGCAGTACTTC	CASSGQGDDEQYF
NA	NA	TRBV21-1	TRBJ1-5	TGTGCCAGCAGCAAAGTGGGCCCATATAGCAATCAGCCCCAGCATTTT	CASSKVGPYSNQPQHF
NA	NA	TRBV19	TRBJ2-3	TGTGCCAGTAGTCCAGGGTGGGCCTCCAGCACAGATACGCAGTATTTT	CASSPGWASSTDTQYF
NA	NA	TRBV5-1	TRBJ1-2	TGCGCCAGCAGCAGGGACACCTCTAACTATGGCTACACCTTC	CASSRDTSNYGYTF
few	NA	TRBV7-7	TRBJ2-1	TGTGCCAGCAGCTTAAACAGGGACAATGAGCAGTTCTTC	CASSLNRDNEQFF
NA	NA	TRBV7-8	TRBJ1-6	TGTGCCAGCAGCTTCGAGACAGGACCTAATTCACCCCTCCACTTT	CASSFETGPNSPLHF
NA	NA	TRBV4-2	TRBJ2-5	TGTGCCAGCAGCCAAAGAGGGGAGACCCAGTACTTC	CASSQRGETQYF
NA	TRBD1	TRBV19	TRBJ1-5	TGTGCCAGCGGCAATCGCGACAGGGCTACCCAGCCCCAGCATTTT	CASGNRDRATQPQHF
once	NA	TRBV7-9	TRBJ1-2	TGTGCCAGCAGCCTGAATGGCTACACCTTC	CASSLNGYTF
NA	TRBD1	TRBV28	TRBJ1-2	TGTGCCAGCAGAGGGGGACAGGGTGGCTATGGCTACACCTTC	CASRGGQGGYGYTF
few	NA	TRBV11-2	TRBJ2-7	TGTGCCAGCAGCTTCTCTTGGGAACAGATTAGTTCCTACGAGCAGTACTTC	CASSFSWEQISSYEQYF
NA	NA	TRBV6-5	TRBJ1-2	TGTGCCAGCAGTTACGGGGGGGACTATGGCTACACCTTC	CASSYGGDYGYTF
NA	NA	TRBV6-5	TRBJ2-1	TGTGCCAGCAGTACCACGACGGTTGACAATGAGCAGTTCTTC	CASSTTTVDNEQFF
few	NA	TRBV2	TRBJ1-2	TGTGCCAGCAGCGAGAGGGCAGCTACAGTCTATGGCTACACCTTC	CASSERAATVYGYTF
NA	NA	TRBV11-2	TRBJ1-1	TGTGCCAGCAGCCCCCTTTTAGCAGGGAACACTGAAGCTTTCTTT	CASSPLLAGNTEAFF
NA	NA	TRBV10-3	TRBJ1-1	TGTGCCATCAGTGTCACAAGGGGAACGAACACTGAAGCTTTCTTT	CAISVTRGTNTEAFF
NA	NA	TRBV9	TRBJ2-3	TGTGCCAGCAGCGTGCAGACGGTTGATACGCAGTATTTT	CASSVQTVDTQYF
once	TRBD1	TRBV5-4	TRBJ1-2	TGTGCCAGCAGCCCAGGACAGGGACGGTCTAATGGCTATGGCTACACCTTC	CASSPGQGRSNGYGYTF
NA	NA	TRBV14	TRBJ1-2	TGTGCCAGCAGCCATGGGGCTGGCTACACCTTC	CASSHGAGYTF
few	NA	TRBV19	TRBJ2-2	TGTGCCAGTAGTGATTTAGACCGGGCCGCCGGGGAGCTGTTTTTT	CASSDLDRAAGELFF
once	TRBD2	TRBV30	TRBJ2-3	TGTGCCTGGAGCCACGGGACTAGCGGGGGAACAGATACGCAGTATTTT	CAWSHGTSGGTDTQYF
NA	NA	TRBV6-5	TRBJ2-4	TGTGCCAGCAGTTACTCGCCCGCCGGGACACAGTACTTC	CASSYSPAGTQYF
NA	NA	TRBV9	TRBJ2-2	TGTGCCAGCAGCGTTTACCGATCCGGGGAGCTGTTTTTT	CASSVYRSGELFF
NA	NA	TRBV5-1	TRBJ2-5	TGCGCCAGCAGCCCCGGGACCAACCAAGAGACCCAGTACTTC	CASSPGTNQETQYF
NA	TRBD1	TRBV19	TRBJ2-4	TGTGCCAGTAGCGGGACAGGGGTAAACATTCAGTACTTC	CASSGTGVNIQYF
NA	NA	TRBV4-1	TRBJ2-2	TGCGCCAGCAGCCAAGATTCGGCCTACACCGGGGAGCTGTTTTTT	CASSQDSAYTGELFF
NA	NA	TRBV9	TRBJ2-5	TGTGCCAGCAGCGTAGATGGGTCGGGACGCGAAGAGACCCAGTACTTC	CASSVDGSGREETQYF
NA	NA	TRBV11-2	TRBJ2-7	TGTGCCAGCAACCAGGGGACAACCTACGAGCAGTACTTC	CASNQGTTYEQYF
NA	NA	TRBV13	TRBJ2-7	TGTGCCAGCAGCTCGATGAATTCCGAGCAGTACTTC	CASSSMNSEQYF
once	NA	TRBV18	TRBJ1-4	TGTGCCAGCTCACCGGGGGCAGCAACTAATGAAAAACTGTTTTTT	CASSPGAATNEKLFF
NA	TRBD1	TRBV5-1	TRBJ1-1	TGCGCCAGCAGCCCGGGACAGGGGATGAACACTGAAGCTTTCTTT	CASSPGQGMNTEAFF
NA	TRBD1	TRBV6-5	TRBJ1-5	TGTGCCAGCAGCCATGGACAGGGCGTTCAGCCCCAGCATTTT	CASSHGQGVQPQHF
NA	NA	TRBV15	TRBJ1-1	TGTGCCACCAGCAGAGAATTTTCGGGGTTTGAAGCTTTCTTT	CATSREFSGFEAFF
NA	NA	TRBV6-6	TRBJ1-5	TGTGCCAGCAGTCCAATACTAACTAATCAGCCCCAGCATTTT	CASSPILTNQPQHF
NA	TRBD2	TRBV27	TRBJ2-3	TGTGCCAGCAGTTTAGAGGGTCCAGCTAGCGGGGGGGCCTTGAATACGCAGTATTTT	CASSLEGPASGGALNTQYF
NA	NA	TRBV28	TRBJ1-3	TGTGCCACCGACCCCCGGGGGCTCACCTCTGGAAACACCATATATTTT	CATDPRGLTSGNTIYF
NA	NA	TRBV7-9	TRBJ1-5	TGTGCCAGCAGCTTAGCGGCAGGGGCCCAGCCCCAGCATTTT	CASSLAAGAQPQHF
NA	NA	TRBV7-9	TRBJ2-2	TGTGCCAGCAGCCGGGACTCGAACACCGGGGAGCTGTTTTTT	CASSRDSNTGELFF
NA	NA	TRBV27	TRBJ1-2	TGTGCCAGCAGTTTCCAGGGCAGATCTATTGGTGGCTACACCTTC	CASSFQGRSIGGYTF
NA	NA	TRBV6-1	TRBJ2-5	TGTGCCAGCAGTGTCAAAGAGACCCAGTACTTC	CASSVKETQYF
NA	NA	TRBV5-6	TRBJ1-2	TGTGCCAGCAGCTTGAGCGGGTCCCACTATGGCTACACCTTC	CASSLSGSHYGYTF
NA	TRBD2	TRBV19	TRBJ2-5	TGTGCCAGTAGTATGGGGCTAGCGGGGGTAGAGACCCAGTACTTC	CASSMGLAGVETQYF
NA	TRBD1	TRBV7-9	TRBJ1-6	TGTGCCAGCAGCACGGGACAGATAGATTCACCCCTCCACTTT	CASSTGQIDSPLHF
once	NA	TRBV5-1	TRBJ2-5	TGCGCCAGCAGCTTGCAGGGCATTGGGGAGACCCAGTACTTC	CASSLQGIGETQYF
NA	TRBD1	TRBV7-8	TRBJ1-2	TGTGCCAGCAGCCAAGGGGGCTATTCTGGTCTCGGCTACACCTTC	CASSQGGYSGLGYTF